This entry lists 11 T cell receptor beta chains sequenced from one sample in a study of CD8 T cells in Susac syndrome (dated 2019 in TCRdb). To prepare the library, the immunoSEQ multiplex PCR assay was applied. RNA was extracted using the RNeasy kit, and about 0.5 to 1 ug of the RNA was reverse transcribed with random hexamers. TCRdb's own reprocessing of the public reads used fastp at Q25 and MiXCR and kept productive beta chains. Every entry covers one CDR3 protein and lists the most common genes and DNA from its rows. This sample is represented by hundreds of thousands of distinct CDR3 sequences; about 85% of them were singletons. The top ten constitute 0.11% of the sample. The specimen sequenced was CD8+ T cells from PBMCs. All receptors come from a human donor with multiple sclerosis.

V and J are TRBV5-5 and TRBJ2-1; D is uncertain. The germline gives CDR1 SGHKS, CDR2 YYEKEE (reference sequence). The CDR3 has 16 residues. Trimming removed 3 bases at V and 2 bases at J, with 15 bases between. The CDR3 DNA sequence: TGTGCCAGCAGCTCCGCCGCCCGACCCCCCTACAATGAGCAGTTCTTC. Residues: CASSSAARPPYNEQFF.

The CDR3 DNA sequence: TGTGCCAGCAGCTTATCTCAATTAGGAGTATGGGAGCAGTACTTC. Translated: CASSLSQLGVWEQYF. The rearrangement uses TRBV11-2 and TRBJ2-7; D not resolved. The CDR3 sequence is 15 residues long. In germline, CDR1 is SGHAT, CDR2 FQNNGV. The ends were cut back, 2 bases at V and 7 bases at J, with 18 bases in the middle.

The gene calls are TRBV19 and TRBJ2-1; D possibly uses TRBD1 or TRBD2 (6 bases each). This CDR3 is built from 14 residues. Looked up from germline, CDR1 is LNHDA and CDR2 is SQIVND (reference sequence). Trimming cost V 3 bases and J 8 bases, with 14 bases left between them. CDR3: CASSIEGGPDEQFF. The CDR3 nucleotides read TGTGCCAGTAGTATTGAGGGGGGCCCAGATGAGCAGTTCTTC.

The V call is TRBV29-1, the J call TRBJ2-7, with 8 bases identical to TRBD1. Trimming cost V 3 bases and J 2 bases; bases outside gene matches: 3. The CDR3 runs 13 residues. Germline V gene sequence: CDR1 SQVTM, CDR2 ANQGSEA. This CDR3 is CSVEGQAPYEQYF. The CDR3 DNA follows: TGCAGCGTTGAGGGACAGGCTCCCTACGAGCAGTACTTC.

The rearrangement joins TRBV6-1 to TRBJ1-1; maybe TRBD1 (6 bases). This CDR3 has 14 amino acids. V was trimmed by 1 base and J by 8 bases, leaving 14 bases between them. The germline CDR1 and CDR2 sequences are MNHNS and SASEGT. As DNA, the CDR3 is TGTGCCAGCAGTGAAGGAAGGGGGACGGCGGAAGCTTTCTTT. This encodes CASSEGRGTAEAFF.

The CDR3 loop is CASSLLTGMNTEAFF. CDR3 DNA sequence: TGTGCCAGCAGTCTACTGACGGGCATGAACACTGAAGCTTTCTTT. The chain has TRBV28 and TRBJ1-1; D remains unclear. Per the germline V gene, CDR1 is MDHEN and CDR2 is SYDVKM. Trimming took off 5 bases at V and 0 bases at J, with 13 bases between the two ends. The CDR3 extends over 15 amino acids.

The V and J genes are TRBV28 and TRBJ2-7, with 10 bases fitting TRBD2. J lost 4 bases, V lost 1 base, and 4 bases had no gene match. Germline V gives CDR1 MDHEN, CDR2 SYDVKM. The CDR3 runs 15 residues. Written as DNA, the CDR3 is TGTGCCAGCAGTTTATCCCCTAGCGGGGGATACGAGCAGTACTTC. Amino acids: CASSLSPSGGYEQYF.

This chain links TRBV28 with TRBJ2-7; TRBD2 is a possible D gene (6 bases). V was shortened by 3 bases and J by 1 base, with 10 bases between the two germline ends. CDR1 is MDHEN, CDR2 SYDVKM, per germline. The CDR3 totals 14 residues. CDR3 nucleotide sequence: TGTGCCAGCAGTTTTTTCGGGAGTTCCTACGAGCAGTACTTC. It yields the protein CASSFFGSSYEQYF.

V gene TRBV27 combines with J gene TRBJ2-1, with D unresolved. The CDR3 extends over 12 amino acids. Germline V gene sequence: CDR1 MNHEY, CDR2 SMNVEV (reference sequence). The V gene lost 3 bases and the J gene lost 5 bases, with 5 bases spanning the gap. In DNA, the CDR3 is TGTGCCAGCAGTTTTCAAGACAATGAGCAGTTCTTC. Residues: CASSFQDNEQFF.

The CDR3 sequence is CASSYSGERPYNEQFF. The CDR3 DNA sequence: TGTGCCAGCAGTTACTCCGGGGAAAGACCCTACAATGAGCAGTTCTTC. The chain recombines TRBV6-5 with TRBJ2-1; TRBD2 is a possible D gene (5 bases). Deletions cut 0 bases from V and 2 bases from J, with 11 bases between. The germline CDR1 and CDR2 sequences are MNHEY and SVGAGI. This CDR3 has 16 residues.

CDR3 sequence reads: CAWSVTQWDTEAFF. The CDR3 nucleotides read TGTGCCTGGAGTGTAACACAATGGGACACTGAAGCTTTCTTT. The V gene is TRBV30, the J gene TRBJ1-1; D remains ambiguous. Germline lookup yields CDR1 GTSNPN and CDR2 SVGIG (reference sequence). V was clipped by 0 bases and J by 3 bases, with 11 bases between them. The CDR3 length is 14 residues.